This is a list of T cell receptor beta chains from one sample in a study of T cells after yellow fever vaccination. TCRdb reprocessed the 5' RACE reads via MiXCR and lists one record per CDR3 protein. The sample includes a few hundred thousand distinct CDR3 sequences, less than 9.5% of them seen just once. Specimen: CD4+ T cells sorted from PBMCs, collected 5 days after the yellow fever booster vaccination. The receptors come from a man between 18 and 35 years old who received the YFV17D yellow fever vaccine. The CDR3 runs from the conserved cysteine through the conserved F or W. The order of the fields is J gene, V gene, D gene, clone size, CDR3 protein, CDR3 DNA. D genes are given only for firm matches. Expanded clones get a size class; other rows say once, few or many, or leave the size out.

j_call: TRBJ2-3; v_call: TRBV7-9; d_call: TRBD1; clone_size: .; cdr3_aa: CASSTRDRGGDTQYF; cdr3_nt: TGTGCCAGCAGCACCCGGGACAGGGGCGGAGATACGCAGTATTTT
j_call: TRBJ2-3; v_call: TRBV20-1; d_call: TRBD1; clone_size: .; cdr3_aa: CSATDRVNSETQYF; cdr3_nt: TGCAGTGCCACAGACAGGGTTAACTCAGAGACGCAGTATTTT
j_call: TRBJ2-3; v_call: TRBV5-1; d_call: .; clone_size: .; cdr3_aa: CASSEQADTQYF; cdr3_nt: TGCGCCAGCAGCGAGCAAGCAGATACGCAGTATTTT
j_call: TRBJ2-1; v_call: TRBV20-1; d_call: TRBD1; clone_size: few; cdr3_aa: CSAPGQTDEQFF; cdr3_nt: TGCAGTGCTCCGGGACAGACGGATGAGCAGTTCTTC
j_call: TRBJ2-5; v_call: TRBV18; d_call: TRBD1; clone_size: few; cdr3_aa: CASSPWTGADAGPPQYF; cdr3_nt: TGTGCCAGCTCACCGTGGACAGGGGCCGACGCTGGGCCACCCCAGTACTTC
j_call: TRBJ2-3; v_call: TRBV20-1; d_call: TRBD2; clone_size: .; cdr3_aa: CSASHSGGLQYF; cdr3_nt: TGCAGTGCTAGTCACAGCGGGGGGTTGCAGTATTTT
j_call: TRBJ2-1; v_call: TRBV10-3; d_call: TRBD1; clone_size: few; cdr3_aa: CATEGRTGLYNEQFF; cdr3_nt: TGTGCCACCGAAGGTAGGACAGGGCTCTACAATGAGCAGTTCTTC
j_call: TRBJ2-5; v_call: TRBV7-2; d_call: .; clone_size: few; cdr3_aa: CASSYFSQETQETQYF; cdr3_nt: TGTGCCAGCAGTTATTTCTCCCAGGAGACTCAAGAGACCCAGTACTTC
j_call: TRBJ1-4; v_call: TRBV6-1; d_call: .; clone_size: .; cdr3_aa: CASRMTDSNEKLFF; cdr3_nt: TGTGCCAGCAGAATGACAGACTCCAATGAAAAACTGTTTTTT
j_call: TRBJ1-3; v_call: TRBV11-2; d_call: .; clone_size: .; cdr3_aa: CASSQRMTVLSGNTIYF; cdr3_nt: TGTGCCAGCAGCCAACGCATGACGGTTCTCTCTGGAAACACCATATATTTT
j_call: TRBJ1-6; v_call: TRBV6-5; d_call: .; clone_size: .; cdr3_aa: CASSYDGLGDSPLHF; cdr3_nt: TGTGCCAGCAGTTACGACGGCCTTGGAGATTCACCCCTCCACTTT
j_call: TRBJ1-2; v_call: TRBV7-8; d_call: .; clone_size: .; cdr3_aa: CASSLVGQDYGYTF; cdr3_nt: TGTGCCAGCAGCTTAGTAGGGCAGGACTATGGCTACACCTTC
j_call: TRBJ2-2; v_call: TRBV18; d_call: TRBD1; clone_size: .; cdr3_aa: CASSPAINPGQGGTGELFF; cdr3_nt: TGTGCCAGCTCACCCGCGATTAATCCGGGACAGGGCGGCACCGGGGAGCTGTTTTTT
j_call: TRBJ1-6; v_call: TRBV12-3/TRBV12-4; d_call: TRBD1; clone_size: .; cdr3_aa: CASSPQGLDSPLHF; cdr3_nt: TGTGCCAGCAGTCCACAGGGGTTGGATTCACCCCTCCACTTT
j_call: TRBJ1-6; v_call: TRBV7-2; d_call: .; clone_size: .; cdr3_aa: CASSSTGGLDSPLHF; cdr3_nt: TGTGCCAGCAGCTCGACGGGGGGCCTGGATTCACCCCTCCACTTT
j_call: TRBJ2-3; v_call: TRBV5-1; d_call: .; clone_size: many; cdr3_aa: CASSLDGSDTQYF; cdr3_nt: TGCGCCAGCAGCTTGGACGGGTCGGATACGCAGTATTTT
j_call: TRBJ2-4; v_call: TRBV29-1; d_call: .; clone_size: few; cdr3_aa: CSVAYGGNIQYF; cdr3_nt: TGCAGCGTTGCGTACGGGGGTAACATTCAGTACTTC
j_call: TRBJ2-3; v_call: TRBV6-2/TRBV6-3; d_call: .; clone_size: .; cdr3_aa: CASSYNRDHTDTQYF; cdr3_nt: TGTGCCAGCAGTTACAACAGGGACCACACAGATACGCAGTATTTT
j_call: TRBJ2-3; v_call: TRBV9; d_call: .; clone_size: many; cdr3_aa: CASSVGQGSTDTQYF; cdr3_nt: TGTGCCAGCAGCGTAGGGCAGGGGAGCACAGATACGCAGTATTTT
j_call: TRBJ2-5; v_call: TRBV20-1; d_call: TRBD2; clone_size: .; cdr3_aa: CSARRGASSQETQYF; cdr3_nt: TGCAGTGCTAGGCGGGGGGCTAGCTCCCAAGAGACCCAGTACTTC
j_call: TRBJ2-2; v_call: TRBV28; d_call: .; clone_size: few; cdr3_aa: CASSFSFRELFF; cdr3_nt: TGTGCCAGCAGTTTTTCCTTTAGGGAGCTGTTTTTT
j_call: TRBJ2-1; v_call: TRBV12-5; d_call: .; clone_size: many; cdr3_aa: CASGAWGPEGNEQFF; cdr3_nt: TGTGCTAGTGGTGCATGGGGGCCAGAGGGCAATGAGCAGTTCTTC
j_call: TRBJ1-1; v_call: TRBV5-1; d_call: .; clone_size: few; cdr3_aa: CASSYSGHGSTEAFF; cdr3_nt: TGCGCCAGCAGCTATAGCGGGCATGGGAGCACTGAAGCTTTCTTT
j_call: TRBJ2-2; v_call: TRBV9; d_call: .; clone_size: .; cdr3_aa: CASSVDGRGTGELFF; cdr3_nt: TGTGCCAGCAGCGTAGACGGGCGCGGCACCGGGGAGCTGTTTTTT
j_call: TRBJ1-3; v_call: TRBV3-1; d_call: .; clone_size: few; cdr3_aa: CASTQGADGNTIYF; cdr3_nt: TGTGCCAGCACTCAAGGGGCAGATGGAAACACCATATATTTT
j_call: TRBJ2-3; v_call: TRBV7-2; d_call: .; clone_size: many; cdr3_aa: CASSLLGSDTQYF; cdr3_nt: TGTGCCAGCAGCTTATTGGGGTCGGATACGCAGTATTTT
j_call: TRBJ1-5; v_call: TRBV7-3; d_call: .; clone_size: .; cdr3_aa: CASSLFPGQPQHF; cdr3_nt: TGTGCCAGCAGCTTGTTTCCCGGCCAGCCCCAGCATTTT
j_call: TRBJ1-1; v_call: TRBV3-1; d_call: .; clone_size: many; cdr3_aa: CASRRGETEAFF; cdr3_nt: TGTGCCAGCAGGCGGGGGGAGACTGAAGCTTTCTTT
j_call: TRBJ2-2; v_call: TRBV10-3; d_call: TRBD2; clone_size: .; cdr3_aa: CAISVPSVGGGDTGELFF; cdr3_nt: TGTGCCATCAGTGTCCCCTCTGTTGGCGGGGGGGATACCGGGGAGCTGTTTTTT
j_call: TRBJ1-5; v_call: TRBV6-2/TRBV6-3; d_call: .; clone_size: few; cdr3_aa: CASSYPQGGQPQHF; cdr3_nt: TGTGCCAGCAGTTACCCCCAGGGCGGCCAGCCCCAGCATTTT
j_call: TRBJ1-1; v_call: TRBV20-1; d_call: TRBD1; clone_size: .; cdr3_aa: CSARNGQEATEAFF; cdr3_nt: TGCAGTGCTAGAAACGGACAGGAGGCCACTGAAGCTTTCTTT
j_call: TRBJ2-3; v_call: TRBV18; d_call: .; clone_size: .; cdr3_aa: CASSFGGPGTDTQYF; cdr3_nt: TGTGCCAGCTCATTCGGGGGCCCAGGGACAGATACGCAGTATTTT
j_call: TRBJ1-1; v_call: TRBV7-9; d_call: .; clone_size: many; cdr3_aa: CASSLVWGDEAFF; cdr3_nt: TGTGCCAGCAGCTTAGTCTGGGGGGATGAAGCTTTCTTT
j_call: TRBJ2-3; v_call: TRBV19; d_call: TRBD1; clone_size: many; cdr3_aa: CASSPWDRGEDTQYF; cdr3_nt: TGTGCCAGTAGTCCCTGGGACAGGGGAGAAGATACGCAGTATTTT
j_call: TRBJ1-1; v_call: TRBV5-1; d_call: .; clone_size: many; cdr3_aa: CASSLSGGNTEAFF; cdr3_nt: TGCGCCAGCAGCTTGTCCGGGGGGAACACTGAAGCTTTCTTT
j_call: TRBJ1-2; v_call: TRBV7-9; d_call: .; clone_size: many; cdr3_aa: CASTPGTNYGYTF; cdr3_nt: TGTGCCAGCACCCCAGGCACCAACTATGGCTACACCTTC
j_call: TRBJ2-3; v_call: TRBV11-2; d_call: .; clone_size: few; cdr3_aa: CASSSGVYISSTDTQYF; cdr3_nt: TGTGCCAGCAGCTCAGGGGTTTACATATCTAGCACAGATACGCAGTATTTT
j_call: TRBJ1-4; v_call: TRBV14; d_call: .; clone_size: few; cdr3_aa: CASSRGPEGRLFF; cdr3_nt: TGTGCCAGCAGCCGAGGGCCAGAGGGTAGACTGTTTTTT
j_call: TRBJ2-1; v_call: TRBV4-1; d_call: TRBD2; clone_size: few; cdr3_aa: CASSQVARGSSYNEQFF; cdr3_nt: TGCGCCAGCAGCCAAGTTGCGCGGGGGAGCTCCTACAATGAGCAGTTCTTC
j_call: TRBJ2-1; v_call: TRBV12-3/TRBV12-4; d_call: TRBD2; clone_size: few; cdr3_aa: CSTSAYNEQFF; cdr3_nt: TGTTCCACTAGCGCCTACAATGAGCAGTTCTTC
j_call: TRBJ1-3; v_call: TRBV6-2/TRBV6-3; d_call: .; clone_size: .; cdr3_aa: CASSQRVDFWRSGNTIYF; cdr3_nt: TGTGCCAGCAGCCAACGGGTGGATTTTTGGAGATCTGGAAACACCATATATTTT
j_call: TRBJ1-5; v_call: TRBV15; d_call: .; clone_size: few; cdr3_aa: CATSGGGDQPQHF; cdr3_nt: TGTGCCACCAGCGGAGGGGGTGATCAGCCCCAGCATTTT
j_call: TRBJ2-6; v_call: TRBV9; d_call: .; clone_size: few; cdr3_aa: CASSAGQTSGANVLTF; cdr3_nt: TGTGCCAGCAGCGCCGGACAGACCTCTGGGGCCAACGTCCTGACTTTC
j_call: TRBJ2-1; v_call: TRBV24-1; d_call: TRBD1; clone_size: many; cdr3_aa: CATSDTASGQGVGGEQFF; cdr3_nt: TGTGCCACCAGTGACACAGCCTCTGGACAGGGCGTTGGAGGTGAGCAGTTCTTC
j_call: TRBJ1-1; v_call: TRBV10-3; d_call: .; clone_size: .; cdr3_aa: CAISELRGDTEAFF; cdr3_nt: TGTGCCATCAGTGAGTTACGAGGGGACACTGAAGCTTTCTTT
j_call: TRBJ2-2; v_call: TRBV12-5; d_call: TRBD2; clone_size: many; cdr3_aa: CASGRTSGGDTGELFF; cdr3_nt: TGTGCTAGTGGCAGGACTAGCGGGGGAGACACCGGGGAGCTGTTTTTT
j_call: TRBJ2-7; v_call: TRBV7-9; d_call: TRBD1; clone_size: .; cdr3_aa: CASSHGQAVVYEQYF; cdr3_nt: TGTGCCAGCAGCCACGGACAGGCAGTTGTCTACGAGCAGTACTTC
j_call: TRBJ1-2; v_call: TRBV12-3/TRBV12-4; d_call: .; clone_size: few; cdr3_aa: CASSRSATGYTF; cdr3_nt: TGTGCCAGCAGTCGGTCAGCGACCGGCTACACCTTC
j_call: TRBJ2-1; v_call: TRBV5-4; d_call: .; clone_size: few; cdr3_aa: CASNLYSRNEQFF; cdr3_nt: TGTGCCAGCAACCTTTACAGCCGCAATGAGCAGTTCTTC
j_call: TRBJ1-5; v_call: TRBV7-2; d_call: .; clone_size: .; cdr3_aa: CASSLIGKGNQPQHF; cdr3_nt: TGTGCCAGCAGCTTAATCGGCAAGGGCAATCAGCCCCAGCATTTT
j_call: TRBJ2-1; v_call: TRBV29-1; d_call: .; clone_size: .; cdr3_aa: CSAMKGRTLDEQFF; cdr3_nt: TGCAGCGCCATGAAGGGCAGGACCCTCGATGAGCAGTTCTTC
j_call: TRBJ2-1; v_call: TRBV7-2; d_call: .; clone_size: few; cdr3_aa: CASSPERDGEQFF; cdr3_nt: TGTGCCAGCAGCCCCGAGAGGGACGGTGAGCAGTTCTTC
j_call: TRBJ1-1; v_call: TRBV7-2; d_call: .; clone_size: .; cdr3_aa: CASSSTYPREAFF; cdr3_nt: TGTGCCAGCAGCTCGACGTACCCTAGGGAAGCTTTCTTT
j_call: TRBJ2-7; v_call: TRBV20-1; d_call: .; clone_size: .; cdr3_aa: CSAKRSAGAPYEQYF; cdr3_nt: TGCAGTGCGAAGAGATCGGCAGGGGCCCCCTACGAGCAGTACTTC
j_call: TRBJ2-5; v_call: TRBV20-1; d_call: TRBD2; clone_size: .; cdr3_aa: CSAGGGAGYQETQYF; cdr3_nt: TGCAGTGCTGGCGGGGGGGCGGGGTACCAAGAGACCCAGTACTTC
j_call: TRBJ1-2; v_call: TRBV12-3/TRBV12-4; d_call: TRBD1; clone_size: many; cdr3_aa: CASSLNDRVEGYTF; cdr3_nt: TGTGCCAGCAGTTTAAATGACAGGGTGGAGGGCTACACCTTC
j_call: TRBJ1-2; v_call: TRBV29-1; d_call: .; clone_size: many; cdr3_aa: CICSNGGKDYGYTF; cdr3_nt: TGCATCTGCTCGAATGGGGGAAAGGACTATGGCTACACCTTC
j_call: TRBJ2-5; v_call: TRBV5-6; d_call: TRBD1; clone_size: few; cdr3_aa: CASSPVGTAQETQYF; cdr3_nt: TGTGCCAGCAGCCCCGTAGGGACAGCTCAAGAGACCCAGTACTTC